Below, 32 T cell receptor beta chains from the same sample are listed, as sequenced in a study of spatial heterogeneity in lung cancer. Time point: sample taken at primary tumor resection. TCRdb reprocessed the 5' RACE reads with MiXCR, giving one entry per CDR3 protein. The sample shows about 22,000 distinct CDR3 sequences, 4.6% of them seen only once. Sequences were derived from PBMCs, sampled at surgery. The source is a male donor with early-stage non-small cell lung cancer.

At least ten counts were recorded for this clonotype. V is TRBV7-3 and J is TRBJ2-1; 12 bases are shared with TRBD2. Per the germline V gene, CDR1 is SGHTA and CDR2 is FQGTGA. This CDR3 has 16 amino acids. The ends lost 5 bases at V and 9 bases at J; junction bases unmatched: 11. The CDR3 spells CASSPGLAGPGGEQFF. CDR3 DNA: TGTGCCAGCAGCCCCGGACTAGCGGGGCCTGGGGGTGAGCAGTTCTTC. The full variable domain, rest sourced from reference TRBV7-3 and TRBJ2-1, is GAGVSQTPSNKVTEKGKYVELRCDPISGHTALYWYRQSLGQGPEFLIYFQGTGAADDSGLPNDRFFAVRPEGSVSTLKIQRTERGDSAVYLCASSPGLAGPGGEQFFGPGTRLTVL.

This clonotype was observed at least ten times. The V call is TRBV11-1, the J call TRBJ2-1; D tentatively fits TRBD1 or TRBD2 (5 bases each). The ends were cut back, 1 base at V and 0 bases at J, with 7 bases in the middle. The CDR3 runs to 15 residues. CDR1 is SGHAT, CDR2 FQDESV, per germline (reference sequence). The CDR3 DNA reads as TGTGCCAGCAGCTTAGGGGGGAGCTCCTACAATGAGCAGTTCTTC. It specifies CASSLGGSSYNEQFF.

The rearrangement links TRBV6-6 to TRBJ2-1; 7 nucleotides line up with TRBD1. The CDR3 spans 14 residues. From germline, CDR1 is MNHNY and CDR2 SVGAGI (reference sequence). Trimming took 6 bases from V and 5 from J; bases not matched to a gene: 7. The CDR3 nucleotides are TGTGCCAGCAGACTTCTGGGACAGAACAATGAGCAGTTCTTC. Translating gives CASRLLGQNNEQFF.

This clonotype was seen repeatedly, ten times or more. The chain employs TRBV28 and TRBJ1-2, with TRBD1 matching 7 bases. The length of the CDR3 is 15 residues. V was pared by 5 bases and J by 5 bases, with 11 bases of the junction left unmatched. Germline V gives CDR1 MDHEN, CDR2 SYDVKM. CDR3: CASSPRQGSRYGYTF. The CDR3 DNA sequence: TGTGCCAGCAGTCCTAGACAGGGCTCTCGGTATGGCTACACCTTC.

Many counts were recorded for this clonotype. This chain links TRBV30 with TRBJ2-7; 11 positions match TRBD2. The germline gives CDR1 GTSNPN, CDR2 SVGIG (reference sequence). Trimming removed 2 bases from V and 2 bases from J; junction bases left unmatched: 2. This CDR3 comprises 14 residues. CDR3 bases: TGTGCCTGGAGTACTAGCGGGAGTACCTACGAGCAGTACTTC. Amino acid sequence: CAWSTSGSTYEQYF.

By frequency in the sample, this clonotype is medium-sized. The chain is built from TRBV7-9 and TRBJ1-4; 8 positions agree with TRBD1. The CDR3 is 17 amino acids. Looked up from germline, CDR1 is SEHNR and CDR2 is FQNEAQ (reference sequence). The trim removed 5 bases at V and 1 base at J, leaving 9 bases unmatched. The DNA of the CDR3 is TGTGCCAGCAGCCGAACGCAGGGGGCAGGAACTAATGAAAAACTGTTTTTT. Its protein is CASSRTQGAGTNEKLFF.

The chain links TRBV6-5 to TRBJ2-3, with a tentative D call TRBD2 (7 bases). This CDR3 is built from 13 residues. Germline loops: CDR1 MNHEY, CDR2 SVGAGI. V was shortened by 8 bases and J by 12 bases, with 21 bases between the two germline ends. The CDR3 DNA sequence: TGTGCCAGCGGGCAGGAGAGGGGGGGCCTCCAGTATTTT. It encodes CASGQERGGLQYF.

V gene TRBV7-9 combines with J gene TRBJ1-2, with TRBD1 identical over 8 bases. This CDR3 has 12 amino acids. The germline CDR1 and CDR2 sequences are SEHNR and FQNEAQ (reference sequence). J gave up 7 bases and V 8 bases, and 6 bases lay outside the gene matches. This CDR3 is CASDRGGIGYTF. The CDR3 nucleotides read TGTGCCAGCGACAGGGGAGGGATTGGCTACACCTTC.

This clonotype was counted between two and nine times. V usage is TRBV20-1 and J usage is TRBJ2-7; D call uncertain. The ends were cut back, 4 bases at V and 3 bases at J, with 16 bases in the middle. This CDR3 is 14 amino acids long. Germline V CDR1 and CDR2: DFQATT, SNEGSKA (reference sequence). The CDR3 loop is CSATPGFQDYEQYF. As DNA, the CDR3 is TGCAGTGCTACGCCCGGATTTCAGGACTACGAGCAGTACTTC.

Details on this clonotype: A read error may explain this, as a much larger clone is one base away. The rearrangement joins TRBV9 to TRBJ2-3; 9 bases align to TRBD1. Per the germline V gene, CDR1 is SGDLS and CDR2 is YYNGEE. The junction had 4 bases not matched to a gene; V was cut back by 3 bases and J by 5 bases. The CDR3 loop spans 14 amino acids. CDR3 sequence (DNA): TGTGCCAGCAGCGACAGGGGGCGGATAGATACGCAGTATTTT. Translating it yields CASSDRGRIDTQYF.

This clonotype has at least ten counts. This sequence joins TRBV7-6 and TRBJ2-1, with 7 bases that match TRBD2. Germline lookup yields CDR1 SGHVS and CDR2 FNYEAQ. With V trimmed by 1 base and J by 7 bases, 13 bases remained unmatched. The CDR3 runs to 17 residues. DNA of the CDR3: TGTGCCAGCAGCTTAGTGGGTAGCGGGCGGGTTTTGAATGAGCAGTTCTTC. It yields the protein CASSLVGSGRVLNEQFF.

This clonotype was found many times. The chain joins TRBV25-1 to TRBJ1-6; 8 bases fit TRBD1. V shed 5 bases and J 9 bases; nucleotides not matched to a gene: 6. This CDR3 has 14 amino acids. Germline loops: CDR1 MGHDK, CDR2 SYGVNS. CDR3 DNA sequence: TGTGCCAGCAGTAGACAGGGGCAGCGTTCACCCCTCCACTTT. Translation gives CASSRQGQRSPLHF.

This clonotype was observed at least ten times. CDR3 amino acids: CASSRSGGAFSSGANVLTF. Written as DNA, the CDR3 is TGTGCCAGCAGCCGATCAGGGGGAGCGTTCAGCTCTGGGGCCAACGTCCTGACTTTC. This rearrangement joins TRBV3-1 to TRBJ2-6; 7 nucleotides agree with TRBD1. Germline V gene sequence: CDR1 LGHDT, CDR2 YNNKEL (reference sequence). Trimming took 4 bases from V and 0 from J; bases not matched to a gene: 12. This CDR3 region has 19 residues. The full variable domain, in which reference TRBV3-1 and TRBJ2-6 provide the parts outside the CDR3, is DTAVSQTPKYLVTQMGNDKSIKCEQNLGHDTMYWYKQDSKKFLKIMFSYNNKELIINETVPNRFSPKSPDKAHLNLHINSLELGDSAVYFCASSRSGGAFSSGANVLTFGAGSRLTVL.

At least ten counts were recorded for this clonotype. This rearrangement joins TRBV20-1 to TRBJ1-2; 7 bases agree with TRBD1. The CDR3 length is 12 residues. J gave up 2 bases and V 5 bases, and 2 bases lay outside the gene matches. Germline values: CDR1 DFQATT, CDR2 SNEGSKA (reference sequence). The CDR3 DNA reads as TGCAGTGCTGCGGACAGGAACTATGGCTACACCTTC. Translating gives CSAADRNYGYTF.

This clonotype occurred a few times. The CDR3 sequence is CASSNEGWNTEAFF. In DNA, the CDR3 is TGTGCCAGCAGCAACGAGGGTTGGAACACTGAAGCTTTCTTT. The chain recombines TRBV21-1 with TRBJ1-1. TRBV21-1 is marked as a pseudogene. This CDR3 has 14 amino acids.

This clonotype was recorded many times. The CDR3 region has the DNA TGTGCCAGCAGTGCGCAAGCGGTAGCCAAAAACATTCAGTACTTC. This translates into CASSAQAVAKNIQYF. This chain joins TRBV2 and TRBJ2-4, with a weak D call TRBD2 (5 bases). The germline V gene has CDR1 SNHLY and CDR2 FYNNEI. V was trimmed by 4 bases and J by 0 bases, leaving 10 bases between them. This CDR3 contains 15 residues.

This clonotype is deemed medium-sized. CDR3 sequence (DNA): TGTGCCAGCAGTCCACTTAAGACCATCGACACCTTC. It encodes CASSPLKTIDTF. The chain links TRBV28 to TRBJ1-2; D not resolved. V was cut by 5 bases and J by 12 bases, with 16 bases left in between. The CDR3 spans 12 residues. Germline V gene lookup returns CDR1 MDHEN and CDR2 SYDVKM.

This clonotype was observed many times. This chain connects TRBV3-1 to TRBJ1-2; no definite D call. CDR1 is LGHDT, CDR2 YNNKEL, per germline (reference sequence). Trimming removed 7 bases at V and 0 bases at J, with 9 bases between. CDR3 size: 13 residues. CDR3: CASKSGTNYGYTF. As DNA, the CDR3 is TGTGCCAGCAAGTCGGGAACTAACTATGGCTACACCTTC.

In its sample, this clonotype was seen many times. V usage is TRBV6-6 and J usage is TRBJ2-1; weak D call: TRBD2 (6 bases). This CDR3 is 16 amino acids long. Germline-derived CDR1 and CDR2 are MNHNY and SVGAGI (reference sequence). V lost 2 bases to trimming and J lost 3 bases, with 14 bases between them. The CDR3 reads CASSYGGGVGYNEQFF. The CDR3 bases are TGTGCCAGCAGTTACGGTGGCGGGGTTGGCTACAATGAGCAGTTCTTC.

This clonotype was seen a handful of times. The V call is TRBV20-1, the J call TRBJ1-4, with D unresolved. The CDR3 is 15 amino acids. V lost 5 bases and J lost 3, with 16 bases in between. CDR1 DFQATT and CDR2 SNEGSKA come from the germline V gene (reference sequence). CDR3 bases: TGCAGTGCTGGACTCAAAGAGGCGGCTAATGAAAAACTGTTTTTT. It codes for CSAGLKEAANEKLFF.

This clonotype showed up many times. This chain joins TRBV7-9 and TRBJ1-1; D not resolved. Trimming took 2 bases from V and 7 from J, leaving 11 bases between them. CDR3 length equals 13 residues. Germline CDR1 is SEHNR and CDR2 is FQNEAQ (reference sequence). CDR3 DNA: TGTGCCAGCAGCTTAAACGGGATAAGTGAAGCTTTCTTT. It yields the protein CASSLNGISEAFF.

By its share, this clonotype is medium-sized. V usage is TRBV10-3 and J usage is TRBJ2-7, with 7 nucleotides matching TRBD2. V lost 9 bases and J lost 7; bases outside the gene matches: 6. CDR3 size: 11 residues. Germline CDR1 is ENHRY and CDR2 is SYGVKD. This chain's CDR3 is CAIRTGGEQYF. The CDR3 DNA reads as TGTGCCATAAGGACGGGGGGTGAGCAGTACTTC.

In its sample, this clonotype is medium-sized (0.01 to 0.1%). CDR3 residues: CSVRTSGGLDTQYF. In DNA, the CDR3 is TGCAGCGTCCGGACTAGCGGGGGACTAGATACGCAGTATTTT. The V gene is TRBV29-1, the J gene TRBJ2-3; the match to TRBD2 covers 13 bases. The ends lost 6 bases at V and 5 bases at J; junction bases unmatched: 5. The CDR3 spans 14 residues. In germline, CDR1 is SQVTM, CDR2 ANQGSEA.

There are many counts of this clonotype. The gene calls are TRBV4-1 and TRBJ2-7; D ambiguous. From germline, CDR1 is MGHRA and CDR2 YSYEKL. V dropped 1 base and J dropped 6 bases, with 10 bases sitting between them. CDR3 size: 13 residues. Here the CDR3 reads CASSQGLEFEQYF. CDR3 nucleotides: TGCGCCAGCAGCCAAGGCCTTGAATTCGAGCAGTACTTC.

This clonotype was counted ten times or more. The chain carries TRBV7-9 and TRBJ1-6; D is uncertain. This CDR3 has 14 amino acids. Germline V lookup: CDR1 SEHNR, CDR2 FQNEAQ (reference sequence). Deletions cut 1 base from V and 6 bases from J, with 7 bases between. CDR3 region: CASSLDSINSPLHF. The DNA of the CDR3 is TGTGCCAGCAGCTTAGATAGTATTAATTCACCCCTCCACTTT.

This clonotype appeared many times. The gene calls are TRBV7-8 and TRBJ1-1; D unresolved. Germline V gene data show CDR1 as SGHVS and CDR2 as FQNEAQ. The CDR3 extends over 12 amino acids. Deletions cut 1 base from V and 11 bases from J, with 11 bases between. CDR3 in amino acids: CASSLDWGFAFF. The CDR3 DNA follows: TGTGCCAGCAGCTTAGATTGGGGTTTCGCTTTCTTT.

In this sample, this clonotype turned up a few times. This CDR3 reads CAISESGTSGLEYF. As DNA, the CDR3 is TGTGCCATCAGTGAGTCAGGGACTAGCGGGTTGGAGTACTTC. The chain has TRBV10-3 and TRBJ2-7; TRBD2 agrees at 12 bases. This CDR3 is built from 14 residues. In germline, CDR1 is ENHRY, CDR2 SYGVKD. The junction had 5 bases not matched to a gene; V was cut back by 0 bases and J by 11 bases.

By share, this clonotype counts as medium-sized (0.01 to 0.1%). The chain has TRBV27 and TRBJ1-5; 7 nucleotides match TRBD1. This CDR3 has 15 residues. Germline CDR1 is MNHEY and CDR2 is SMNVEV (reference sequence). With 5 bases clipped from V and 7 bases from J, the junction kept 11 bases outside the gene matches. In nucleotides, the CDR3 is TGTGCCAGCAGTCCCTCCGGACACAGGGGACAGCCCCAGCATTTT. This translates into CASSPSGHRGQPQHF.

This clonotype was found many times. The chain joins TRBV6-2 or TRBV6-3 to TRBJ1-2, with TRBD1 identical over 7 bases. V lost 6 bases, J lost 4 bases, and 8 bases stayed unmatched. This CDR3 has 14 amino acids. From germline, CDR1 is MNHEY and CDR2 SVGEGT. CDR3 amino acids: CASSDPGQSYGYTF. The CDR3 region has the DNA TGTGCCAGCAGCGATCCGGGACAGAGCTATGGCTACACCTTC.

This clonotype was counted many times. The rearrangement uses TRBV10-2 and TRBJ2-7; no reliable D call. Per germline, CDR1 WSHSY and CDR2 SAAADI. The CDR3 length is 13 residues. V lost 6 bases to trimming and J lost 0 bases, with 9 bases between them. The DNA of the CDR3 is TGCGCCAGCAGGGGCGGCCTCTCCTACGAGCAGTACTTC. Amino acid sequence: CASRGGLSYEQYF.

Sample share makes this clonotype medium-sized. The chain carries TRBV6-2 or TRBV6-3 and TRBJ1-5; D is unresolved. This CDR3 comprises 13 residues. Germline V gene sequence: CDR1 MNHEY, CDR2 SVGEGT. V lost 0 bases and J lost 6, with 6 bases in between. The CDR3 sequence is CASSYSWVQPQHF. The CDR3, as DNA: TGTGCCAGCAGTTACTCGTGGGTTCAGCCCCAGCATTTT.

This clonotype came up many times. The gene calls are TRBV6-6 and TRBJ2-7; D perhaps matches TRBD2 (6 bases). The CDR3 length is 13 residues. The V and J ends lost 6 bases and 5 bases respectively, with 14 bases between them. The germline V gene has CDR1 MNHNY and CDR2 SVGAGI (reference sequence). The CDR3 sequence is CASRSTRNNEQYF. CDR3 nucleotides: TGTGCCAGCAGGTCGACTAGAAATAACGAGCAGTACTTC.